The 28 T cell receptor beta chains in this list originate from one sample, sequenced in a study of cytomegalovirus exposure and HLA in healthy donors. Both 60 Vbeta primers and 13 Jbeta primers went into the PCR. The data were produced by immunoSEQ multiplex PCR, yet TCRdb's version contains in-frame clones alone and is incomplete. Of 65,000 to 85,000 clones detected, around three quarters appear once; the ten largest clones hold 22%. Sequencing used PBMCs. These receptors were obtained from a woman in her forties in good health and CMV-seropositive.

This chain uses TRBV29-1 with TRBJ1-1; D unresolved. Germline V gene data show CDR1 as SQVTM and CDR2 as ANQGSEA. V lost 5 bases and J lost 1, with 14 bases in between. The CDR3 extends over 14 amino acids. The CDR3 coding sequence is TGCAGCGTTCATGTAAGGAGCGCGAACACTGAAGCTTTCTTT. Its protein is CSVHVRSANTEAFF.

CDR3 protein: CASRDKAGASYEQYF. Written as DNA, the CDR3 is TGTGCCAGTAGGGATAAAGCGGGAGCCTCCTACGAGCAGTACTTC. The chain joins TRBV19 to TRBJ2-7, with TRBD2 matching over 8 bases. The CDR3 extends over 15 amino acids. Germline V gene data show CDR1 as LNHDA and CDR2 as SQIVND (reference sequence). The trim removed 6 bases at V and 0 bases at J, leaving 7 bases unmatched. Drawing the rest from reference TRBV19 and TRBJ2-7, the complete variable domain is DGGITQSPKYLFRKEGQNVTLSCEQNLNHDAMYWYRQDPGQGLRLIYYSQIVNDFQKGDIAEGYSVSREKKESFPLTVTSAQKNPTAFYLCASRDKAGASYEQYFGPGTRLTVT.

V gene TRBV5-6 combines with J gene TRBJ2-2; 8 bases fit TRBD2. The CDR3 is 16 residues long. The germline gives CDR1 SGHDT, CDR2 YYEEEE. V was pared by 3 bases and J by 5 bases, with 9 bases of the junction left unmatched. The CDR3 is CASSSPGLGLTGELFF. CDR3 in DNA: TGTGCCAGCAGCTCTCCGGGACTAGGCCTAACCGGGGAGCTGTTTTTT.

The chain links TRBV6-5 to TRBJ1-3; D gene uncertain. CDR1 and CDR2 from the germline V gene are MNHEY and SVGAGI. The CDR3 covers 15 residues. The V end was cut by 6 bases, the J end by 2 bases, with 14 bases between. In DNA, the CDR3 is TGTGCCAGCAGCTCAAGGAGCTCGGCTGGAAACACCATATATTTT. Translation: CASSSRSSAGNTIYF.

The chain recombines TRBV27 with TRBJ2-7, with 12 bases matching TRBD2. Per the germline V gene, CDR1 is MNHEY and CDR2 is SMNVEV (reference sequence). Germline trimming cut 10 bases from V and 2 bases from J; bases unmatched to any gene: 27. The CDR3 loop spans 21 amino acids. CDR3 region: CAIPPFPRPGEGLAGTYEQYF. The CDR3 DNA sequence: TGTGCCATCCCTCCCTTCCCCCGGCCAGGGGAAGGACTAGCGGGGACCTACGAGCAGTACTTC.

The V gene is TRBV14, the J gene TRBJ1-2, with D perhaps matching TRBD1 (5 bases). The CDR3 loop spans 14 amino acids. The germline CDR1 and CDR2 sequences are SGHDN and FVKESK. Deletions cut 1 base from V and 7 bases from J, with 13 bases between. The CDR3 bases are TGTGCCAGCAGCCAAGCCAGGGTAACAGGTGGCTACACCTTC. Amino acid sequence: CASSQARVTGGYTF.

The chain has TRBV5-4 and TRBJ1-2, with D perhaps TRBD1 (6 bases). V lost 2 bases to trimming and J lost 0 bases, with 11 bases between them. The CDR3 extends over 15 amino acids. Germline CDR1 and CDR2: SGHNT and YYREEE (reference sequence). The CDR3 DNA reads TGTGCCAGCAGCTTCCGTACAGGGTCTAACTATGGCTACACCTTC. Residues: CASSFRTGSNYGYTF.

This sequence joins TRBV9 and TRBJ2-5; maybe TRBD2 (6 bases). The V gene lost 6 bases and the J gene lost 2 bases, with 14 bases spanning the gap. Germline CDR1 is SGDLS and CDR2 is YYNGEE. The CDR3 extends over 14 amino acids. CDR3 nucleotide sequence: TGTGCCAGCAACCGGGGGACCTATCAAGAGACCCAGTACTTC. This codes for CASNRGTYQETQYF.

This chain links TRBV5-1 with TRBJ2-7; a weak D match, TRBD1 (6 bases). This CDR3 is built from 14 residues. Deletions cut 4 bases from V and 2 bases from J, with 13 bases between. Germline CDR1 SGHRS, CDR2 YFSETQ. The DNA for the CDR3 is TGCGCCAGCAGCCCCGGGACAAACCCCTACGAGCAGTACTTC. Encoded protein: CASSPGTNPYEQYF. Full variable domain (remainder filled in from reference TRBV5-1 and TRBJ2-7): KAGVTQTPRYLIKTRGQQVTLSCSPISGHRSVSWYQQTPGQGLQFLFEYFSETQRNKGNFPGRFSGRQFSNSRSEMNVSTLELGDSALYLCASSPGTNPYEQYFGPGTRLTVT.

Concerning this clone itself: At one of its ends the junction is not consistent with the germline gene, which may arise from a read error. V and J are TRBV28 and TRBJ2-7, with 16 bases lining up with TRBD2. From germline, CDR1 is MDHEN and CDR2 SYDVKM. The CDR3 extends over 22 amino acids. CDR3 sequence reads: CASTNLWGEPGLAGGPSSEQYF. CDR3 sequence (DNA): TGTGCCAGCACCAATTTATGGGGAGAACCGGGACTAGCGGGAGGGCCATCCTCCGAGCAGTACTTC.

Comments on this clone: Germline is not matched at one junction end, which may reflect a read error. V is TRBV10-3 and J is TRBJ1-3; TRBD1 might be the D (5 bases). CDR1 ENHRY and CDR2 SYGVKD come from the germline V gene. This CDR3 spans 13 amino acids. CDR3 sequence: CATRTYTGNTMYF. The CDR3 nucleotides are TGTGCCACCCGGACATACACTGGAAACACCATGTATTTT.

The chain combines TRBV5-1 with TRBJ2-1; 12 positions agree with TRBD2. The germline V gene encodes CDR1 SGHRS and CDR2 YFSETQ. V lost 5 bases to trimming and J lost 4 bases; unmatched junction nucleotides: 1. This CDR3 has 14 amino acids. The CDR3 region has the DNA TGCGCCAGCAGGGGACTAGCGGGTTACAATGAGCAGTTCTTC. Its translation: CASRGLAGYNEQFF. Combining the CDR3 with reference TRBV5-1 and TRBJ2-1 gives the whole variable domain KAGVTQTPRYLIKTRGQQVTLSCSPISGHRSVSWYQQTPGQGLQFLFEYFSETQRNKGNFPGRFSGRQFSNSRSEMNVSTLELGDSALYLCASRGLAGYNEQFFGPGTRLTVL.

The chain combines TRBV2 with TRBJ1-1, with TRBD1 identical over 10 bases. V lost 8 bases to trimming and J lost 6 bases; unmatched junction nucleotides: 6. Germline values: CDR1 SNHLY, CDR2 FYNNEI. The CDR3 is 13 residues long. The CDR3 DNA reads TGTGCCAGCCTGGGACAGGGGTTCGCTGAAGCTTTCTTT. This encodes CASLGQGFAEAFF.

This chain joins TRBV7-9 and TRBJ2-7, with D perhaps matching TRBD2 (6 bases). CDR3 length equals 15 residues. Germline V gives CDR1 SEHNR, CDR2 FQNEAQ (reference sequence). Deletions cut 8 bases from V and 6 bases from J, with 23 bases between. The DNA for the CDR3 is TGTGCCAGCGGAGGTGGCGGAGGGGCCGGGCTCGAGCAGTACTTC. This codes for CASGGGGGAGLEQYF.

V gene TRBV6-1 combines with J gene TRBJ2-7; TRBD1 is a possible D gene (7 bases). V lost 4 bases and J 12 bases, leaving 16 bases between the germline ends. From germline, CDR1 is MNHNS and CDR2 SASEGT. There are 12 residues in the CDR3. The chain's CDR3 is CASSVAGQLWYF. CDR3 in DNA: TGTGCCAGCAGTGTGGCGGGACAGTTATGGTACTTC.

The rearrangement uses TRBV28 and TRBJ1-2, with TRBD1 identical over 7 bases. The V gene's germline CDR1 is MDHEN and CDR2 SYDVKM. The CDR3 length is 14 residues. V was clipped by 4 bases and J by 7 bases; unmatched bases: 9. CDR3 nucleotide sequence: TGTGCCAGCAGTTCTCGAGACAGGGTCGGTGGCTACACCTTC. Translated, it gives CASSSRDRVGGYTF.

The chain has TRBV5-1 and TRBJ2-6; D may be TRBD1 (5 bases). This CDR3 contains 16 residues. V lost 0 bases and J 2 bases, leaving 9 bases between the germline ends. CDR1 SGHRS and CDR2 YFSETQ come from the germline V gene. CDR3 bases: TGCGCCAGCAGCTTGGCGTCAGGGACTGGGGCCAACGTCCTGACTTTC. Encoded protein: CASSLASGTGANVLTF.

The rearrangement joins TRBV28 to TRBJ2-1; 12 bases align to TRBD2. J lost 8 bases, V lost 1 base, and 9 bases had no gene match. Germline V gene sequence: CDR1 MDHEN, CDR2 SYDVKM. The CDR3 contains 17 residues. The CDR3 region is CASSLSRLAGVSDEQFF. Written as DNA, the CDR3 is TGTGCCAGCAGTTTATCCAGACTAGCGGGAGTGAGTGATGAGCAGTTCTTC.

The chain employs TRBV11-3 and TRBJ2-3; 7 bases are shared with TRBD1. Germline V gives CDR1 SGHNT, CDR2 YENEEA. The CDR3 length is 14 residues. Unmatched junction bases numbered 3, after V lost 4 bases and J lost 2 bases. For the CDR3, the DNA is TGTGCCAGCAGCTCAGGGACAGCCACAGATACGCAGTATTTT. Translating gives CASSSGTATDTQYF.

This clone was detected a few times. The chain couples TRBV7-9 to TRBJ2-3, with 8 nucleotides matching TRBD2. Germline V gives CDR1 SEHNR, CDR2 FQNEAQ (reference sequence). Trimming cost V 1 base and J 1 base; bases outside gene matches: 7. The CDR3 runs 17 residues. Here the CDR3 DNA reads TGTGCCAGCAGCTTAGGACGAGCGGGGGACCGCACAGATACGCAGTATTTT. Translation gives CASSLGRAGDRTDTQYF.

The chain recombines TRBV25-1 with TRBJ2-5; 7 positions match TRBD1. The junction had 7 bases not matched to a gene; V was cut back by 7 bases and J by 5 bases. The CDR3 is 13 residues long. Germline CDR1 is MGHDK and CDR2 is SYGVNS. CDR3 sequence: CASKGTTGETQYF. The DNA of the CDR3 is TGTGCCAGCAAAGGCACGACAGGGGAGACCCAGTACTTC.

The V call is TRBV27, the J call TRBJ2-7; 8 nucleotides align to TRBD2. The CDR3 contains 15 residues. Germline CDR1 reads MNHEY; CDR2 reads SMNVEV (reference sequence). Losses at the gene ends were 0 bases for V and 3 bases for J; bases not matched to a gene: 4. In DNA form, the CDR3 reads TGTGCCAGCAGTTTATCGGGACTAGTACACTACGAGCAGTACTTC. This gives the protein CASSLSGLVHYEQYF.

V and J are TRBV30 and TRBJ1-6; tentative D call: TRBD1 (5 bases). Trimming removed 1 base from V and 10 bases from J, with 14 bases in between. The CDR3 runs 14 residues. Germline V lookup: CDR1 GTSNPN, CDR2 SVGIG (reference sequence). The CDR3 reads CAWSAWTPRSPLHF. The CDR3 DNA follows: TGTGCCTGGAGTGCCTGGACACCTCGCTCACCCCTCCACTTT.

The CDR3: CASKETQSLLNQPQHF. The DNA of the CDR3 is TGTGCCAGTAAAGAGACACAGAGCCTACTCAATCAGCCCCAGCATTTT. The genes are TRBV19 and TRBJ1-5; D remains ambiguous. This CDR3 spans 16 amino acids. The V gene lost 7 bases and the J gene lost 3 bases, with 19 bases spanning the gap. Germline CDR1 reads LNHDA; CDR2 reads SQIVND (reference sequence).

This clone was seen once. The chain joins TRBV11-2 to TRBJ2-2; tentative D call: TRBD2 (5 bases). The V end lost 3 bases, the J end lost 7 bases, and 12 bases lay between the germline ends. Germline CDR1 reads SGHAT; CDR2 reads FQNNGV. The CDR3 is 14 amino acids. The CDR3 DNA reads as TGTGCCAGCAGCTTCGAACTAGTGAGCGGGGAGCTGTTTTTT. Its protein is CASSFELVSGELFF.

This clone was seen more than once but under ten times. V and J are TRBV6-5 and TRBJ1-5; TRBD1 aligns across 9 bases. Germline assignment: CDR1 MNHEY and CDR2 SVGAGI. The trim removed 4 bases at V and 2 bases at J, leaving 3 bases unmatched. This CDR3 comprises 15 residues. The CDR3 coding sequence is TGTGCCAGCAGTTCACAGGGGGCGCGCAATCAGCCCCAGCATTTT. Its translation: CASSSQGARNQPQHF.

This chain links TRBV5-1 with TRBJ2-5, with 7 bases lining up with TRBD1. V lost 0 bases, J lost 4 bases, and 6 bases stayed unmatched. Germline V gene lookup returns CDR1 SGHRS and CDR2 YFSETQ. This CDR3 comprises 15 residues. In DNA form, the CDR3 reads TGCGCCAGCAGCTTGGGGACAGGTTTAGGAGAGACCCAGTACTTC. Protein product: CASSLGTGLGETQYF.

The chain uses TRBV5-1 and TRBJ1-4; D is uncertain. This CDR3 is 14 amino acids long. Trimming pared 0 bases from V and 8 bases from J, leaving 11 bases between. Germline lookup yields CDR1 SGHRS and CDR2 YFSETQ. DNA of the CDR3: TGCGCCAGCAGCTTGGACATTGCGGAGGAAAAACTGTTTTTT. Translated, it gives CASSLDIAEEKLFF.